This passage covers 29 T cell receptor beta chains from one sample sequenced in a study of cytomegalovirus exposure and HLA in healthy donors. In the PCR, 60 Vbeta and 13 Jbeta primers were used. Profiling relied on immunoSEQ multiplex PCR, and the TCRdb table lists in-frame clones only, not all of them. Among about 200,000 clones listed, about four fifths were seen once. The sample taken for sequencing was PBMCs. The receptors stem from a man aged 25 to 40 in good health and CMV-seronegative.

The V gene is TRBV2, the J gene TRBJ1-2; 10 bases are a match to TRBD1. The CDR3 totals 13 residues. V trimming: 5 bases; J trimming: 6 bases; junction bases outside the gene matches: 3. CDR1 and CDR2 (germline): SNHLY, FYNNEI. CDR3 in DNA: TGTGCCAGCAGTATCGGACAGGGGGATGGCTACACCTTC. This sequence encodes CASSIGQGDGYTF.

The chain employs TRBV7-2 and TRBJ2-7, with 10 bases lining up with TRBD1. CDR3 length: 15 residues. CDR1 SGHTA and CDR2 FQGNSA come from the germline V gene. Trimming cost V 5 bases and J 2 bases; bases outside gene matches: 6. CDR3 sequence: CASSPLGTGAYEQYF. DNA for the CDR3: TGTGCCAGCAGCCCGTTAGGGACAGGGGCCTACGAGCAGTACTTC.

The J gene is TRBJ2-3, the V gene TRBV7-6; TRBD2 might be the D (6 bases). The length of the CDR3 is 13 residues. V dropped 0 bases and J dropped 6 bases, with 7 bases sitting between them. The V gene's germline CDR1 is SGHVS and CDR2 FNYEAQ. CDR3 residues: CASSLAGGDTQYF. The CDR3 region has the DNA TGTGCCAGCAGCTTAGCTGGGGGGGATACGCAGTATTTT.

This chain connects TRBV2 to TRBJ1-1; no firm D call. The CDR3 spans 11 residues. Germline lookup yields CDR1 SNHLY and CDR2 FYNNEI. Trimming cost V 8 bases and J 3 bases, with 7 bases left between them. The CDR3 reads CASWRDTEAFF. For the CDR3, the DNA is TGTGCCAGCTGGAGGGACACTGAAGCTTTCTTT.

V is TRBV9 and J is TRBJ1-4; TRBD1 matches 8 bases. V gave up 4 bases and J gave up 7 bases; unmatched junction bases: 9. Germline CDR1 SGDLS, CDR2 YYNGEE. CDR3 size: 15 residues. The CDR3 sequence is CASSPTGTGFEKLFF. CDR3 DNA sequence: TGTGCCAGCAGCCCTACAGGGACAGGATTTGAAAAACTGTTTTTT.

As regards this clone: The CDR3 does not close with the conserved phenylalanine or tryptophan, likely indicating a read error. This sequence joins TRBV5-6 and TRBJ2-7; tentative D call: TRBD1 (5 bases). Germline V gives CDR1 SGHDT, CDR2 YYEEEE. The V and J ends lost 2 bases and 0 bases respectively, with 12 bases between them. The CDR3 contains 15 residues. For the CDR3, the DNA is TGTGCCAGCAGCTTCAATAGGGGAAGCTCCTACGAGCAGTACCTC. It yields the protein CASSFNRGSSYEQYL.

The chain has TRBV28 and TRBJ2-3, with TRBD2 matching 9 bases. The length of the CDR3 is 16 residues. CDR1 and CDR2 (germline): MDHEN, SYDVKM. V lost 6 bases, J lost 0 bases, and 7 bases stayed unmatched. Here the CDR3 DNA reads TGTGCCAGCAGCCGCGGACTAGCGACAAGCACAGATACGCAGTATTTT. Encoded protein: CASSRGLATSTDTQYF.

The chain is built from TRBV7-6 and TRBJ1-5, with 11 bases fitting TRBD1. V lost 1 base, J lost 5 bases, and 4 bases stayed unmatched. CDR1 SGHVS and CDR2 FNYEAQ come from the germline V gene. This CDR3 is built from 16 residues. This CDR3 reads CASSLGGQGVYQPQHF. CDR3 bases: TGTGCCAGCAGCTTAGGGGGACAGGGGGTTTATCAGCCCCAGCATTTT.

The chain carries TRBV10-3 and TRBJ1-2, with TRBD1 matching over 12 bases. The CDR3 contains 13 residues. V trimming: 8 bases; J trimming: 3 bases; junction bases outside the gene matches: 1. CDR1 is ENHRY, CDR2 SYGVKD, per germline. The CDR3 coding sequence is TGTGCCATCGGGACAGGGGGCGACTATGGCTACACCTTC. It translates to CAIGTGGDYGYTF.

This clone was counted between two and nine times. The genes are TRBV18 and TRBJ1-5, with 9 bases fitting TRBD1. The CDR3 length is 14 residues. Trimming cost V 4 bases and J 5 bases; bases outside gene matches: 3. Per the germline V gene, CDR1 is KGHSH and CDR2 is LQKENI. In DNA, the CDR3 is TGTGCCAGCTCACAGGACAGGGGCTATCAGCCCCAGCATTTT. As protein: CASSQDRGYQPQHF.

V gene TRBV6-5 combines with J gene TRBJ2-1, with D tentatively TRBD2 (5 bases). The germline V gene has CDR1 MNHEY and CDR2 SVGAGI. V lost 6 bases to trimming and J lost 10 bases, with 22 bases between them. The CDR3 loop spans 15 amino acids. CDR3 bases: TGTGCCAGCAGCTACGGACGGCCTAGCCGGAGCGAGCAGTTCTTC. Its translation is CASSYGRPSRSEQFF.

A note on this clone: Relative to the germline gene, one junction end is altered; a read error may explain this. This sequence joins TRBV11-2 and TRBJ2-3; D might be TRBD2 (7 bases). The CDR3 length is 15 residues. Germline V gene data show CDR1 as SGHAT and CDR2 as FQNNGV. CDR3 sequence: CASSIDGGRTDTQYF. The CDR3 DNA sequence: TGTGCCAGCAGCATAGACGGGGGGCGCACAGATACGCAGTATTTT.

For this clone: At one of its ends the junction is not consistent with the germline gene, which may arise from a read error. The rearrangement uses TRBV7-9 and TRBJ2-6, with 7 bases identical to TRBD2. The CDR3 length is 18 residues. The germline CDR1 and CDR2 sequences are SEHNR and FQNEAQ (reference sequence). This chain's CDR3 is CASSLQPGGYSGASVLTF. CDR3 nucleotide sequence: TGTGCCAGCAGCTTACAACCGGGGGGTTACTCTGGGGCCAGCGTCCTGACTTTC. The variable domain in full, completed from reference TRBV7-9 and TRBJ2-6, reads DTGVSQNPRHKITKRGQNVTFRCDPISEHNRLYWYRQTLGQGPEFLTYFQNEAQLEKSRLLSDRFSAERPKGSFSTLEIQRTEQGDSAMYLCASSLQPGGYSGASVLTFGAGSRLTVL.

This clone was observed a single time. The chain is built from TRBV15 and TRBJ1-1, with D hard to call. V was trimmed by 0 bases and J by 4 bases, leaving 9 bases between them. The CDR3 runs to 14 residues. Germline V gene data show CDR1 as LNHNV and CDR2 as YYDKDF (reference sequence). In DNA, the CDR3 is TGTGCCACCAGCAGAGATCGAGGAGGCACTGAAGCTTTCTTT. This encodes CATSRDRGGTEAFF.

The chain uses TRBV9 and TRBJ2-5, with TRBD2 matching 8 bases. Per the germline V gene, CDR1 is SGDLS and CDR2 is YYNGEE. V lost 3 bases and J lost 2; bases outside the gene matches: 3. This CDR3 is built from 14 residues. The CDR3, as DNA: TGTGCCAGCAGCGCGCGGGGGGTACAAGAGACCCAGTACTTC. It codes for CASSARGVQETQYF.

The chain is built from TRBV19 and TRBJ1-1; 8 bases are a match to TRBD1. V shed 8 bases and J 0 bases; nucleotides not matched to a gene: 11. The CDR3 spans 16 residues. The germline CDR1 and CDR2 sequences are LNHDA and SQIVND (reference sequence). The CDR3 DNA reads TGTGCCAGTCACACCCTTGGACAGGGACTGAACACTGAAGCTTTCTTT. This codes for CASHTLGQGLNTEAFF.

V gene TRBV6-1 combines with J gene TRBJ2-7; 10 bases fit TRBD1. This CDR3 spans 16 amino acids. Germline lookup yields CDR1 MNHNS and CDR2 SASEGT. With V trimmed by 0 bases and J by 4 bases, 6 bases remained unmatched. CDR3 sequence: CASSEAGDRGRYEQYF. CDR3 DNA: TGTGCCAGCAGTGAAGCCGGGGACAGGGGCAGGTACGAGCAGTACTTC.

This clone was seen just once. This sequence joins TRBV21-1 and TRBJ2-3; the table's D call, TRBD2, has no DNA check behind it. TRBV21-1 is a known pseudogene. This CDR3 region has 17 residues. The CDR3 spells CASSIGGRALVTDTQYF. The CDR3 DNA is TGTGCCAGCAGCATCGGGGGGCGTGCCCTCGTCACAGATACGCAGTATTTT.

The gene calls are TRBV6-1 and TRBJ2-7, with D hard to call. V lost 0 bases and J lost 3, with 9 bases in between. This CDR3 spans 14 amino acids. The germline CDR1 and CDR2 sequences are MNHNS and SASEGT. The CDR3 region is CASSEALVSYEQYF. The CDR3 DNA sequence: TGTGCCAGCAGTGAAGCCCTCGTCAGCTACGAGCAGTACTTC.

The chain employs TRBV7-9 and TRBJ2-7; a weak D match, TRBD2 (6 bases). V lost 4 bases and J lost 2, with 12 bases in between. The CDR3 is 14 amino acids. Germline V gene data show CDR1 as SEHNR and CDR2 as FQNEAQ (reference sequence). CDR3 DNA: TGTGCCAGCAGCTCCTCAACGGGGGCCTACGAGCAGTACTTC. It codes for CASSSSTGAYEQYF. Full variable domain (rest looked up from reference TRBV7-9 and TRBJ2-7): DTGVSQNPRHKITKRGQNVTFRCDPISEHNRLYWYRQTLGQGPEFLTYFQNEAQLEKSRLLSDRFSAERPKGSFSTLEIQRTEQGDSAMYLCASSSSTGAYEQYFGPGTRLTVT.

J is TRBJ2-7 and V is TRBV10-2; the match to TRBD2 covers 8 bases. J lost 6 bases, V lost 8 bases, and 9 bases had no gene match. CDR1 WSHSY and CDR2 SAAADI come from the germline V gene. CDR3 length: 13 residues. The CDR3 reads CASRQGLGGEQYF. The CDR3 DNA sequence: TGCGCCAGCCGGCAGGGACTAGGAGGCGAGCAGTACTTC.

The chain links TRBV7-3 to TRBJ2-1; 12 nucleotides line up with TRBD2. Per germline, CDR1 SGHTA and CDR2 FQGTGA. V gave up 5 bases and J gave up 4 bases; unmatched junction bases: 6. The CDR3 has 16 amino acids. The CDR3 reads CASSPSGGATYNEQFF. CDR3 DNA: TGTGCCAGCAGCCCTAGCGGGGGGGCCACTTACAATGAGCAGTTCTTC.

This chain joins TRBV19 and TRBJ2-7, with 7 bases matching TRBD2. CDR3 size: 13 residues. Germline assignment: CDR1 LNHDA and CDR2 SQIVND (reference sequence). V shed 5 bases, J shed 3 bases, and the junction held 4 bases outside the gene matches. The CDR3, as DNA: TGTGCCAGTAGTTTCGGACTAGACTACGAGCAGTACTTC. This translates into CASSFGLDYEQYF. Drawing the rest from reference TRBV19 and TRBJ2-7, the complete variable domain is DGGITQSPKYLFRKEGQNVTLSCEQNLNHDAMYWYRQDPGQGLRLIYYSQIVNDFQKGDIAEGYSVSREKKESFPLTVTSAQKNPTAFYLCASSFGLDYEQYFGPGTRLTVT.

The rearrangement links TRBV9 to TRBJ2-7, with a tentative D call TRBD2 (5 bases). Between the trimmed V and J ends, which lost 1 base and 8 bases, there was a span of 13 bases. The CDR3 has 13 residues. Per germline, CDR1 SGDLS and CDR2 YYNGEE. The DNA for the CDR3 is TGTGCCAGCAGCGTAATTGAGGGCGGCAAGCAGTACTTC. Protein sequence: CASSVIEGGKQYF.

The chain uses TRBV5-6 and TRBJ1-5; D might be TRBD1 (5 bases). The V end lost 0 bases, the J end lost 6 bases, and 13 bases lay between the germline ends. The germline V gene encodes CDR1 SGHDT and CDR2 YYEEEE. The CDR3 has 15 amino acids. The CDR3 spells CASSLAGLSGQPQHF. In DNA form, the CDR3 reads TGTGCCAGCAGCTTGGCAGGGTTATCTGGTCAGCCCCAGCATTTT.

The gene calls are TRBV5-1 and TRBJ1-4; 7 bases fit TRBD1. This CDR3 region has 17 residues. Germline lookup yields CDR1 SGHRS and CDR2 YFSETQ. V lost 0 bases, J lost 6 bases, and 11 bases stayed unmatched. Written as DNA, the CDR3 is TGCGCCAGCAGCTTGGTAGATGGCAGGGGGAAAGATGAAAAACTGTTTTTT. Encoded protein: CASSLVDGRGKDEKLFF.

The chain links TRBV4-1 to TRBJ2-1; 10 bases match TRBD2. CDR1 and CDR2 (germline): MGHRA, YSYEKL. V was clipped by 0 bases and J by 7 bases; unmatched bases: 3. The CDR3 spans 15 residues. CDR3: CASSQEAGGHNEQFF. In DNA, the CDR3 is TGCGCCAGCAGCCAAGAAGCGGGGGGGCATAATGAGCAGTTCTTC.

The chain couples TRBV27 to TRBJ1-2; 7 nucleotides agree with TRBD1. Per germline, CDR1 MNHEY and CDR2 SMNVEV (reference sequence). The CDR3 is made up of 11 amino acids. Trimming took 10 bases from V and 4 from J; bases not matched to a gene: 3. The CDR3 DNA reads TGTGCCACAGGGGGGCTCTATGGCTACACCTTC. Encoded protein: CATGGLYGYTF.

This clone appeared once. The chain has TRBV9 and TRBJ2-3; 7 positions match TRBD1. The V segment lost 4 bases and the J segment 4 bases; nucleotides outside the gene matches: 6. The germline V gene has CDR1 SGDLS and CDR2 YYNGEE. The CDR3 spans 14 residues. The CDR3 DNA follows: TGTGCCAGCAGCCCACGACAGGGCGCAGATACGCAGTATTTT. It yields the protein CASSPRQGADTQYF.